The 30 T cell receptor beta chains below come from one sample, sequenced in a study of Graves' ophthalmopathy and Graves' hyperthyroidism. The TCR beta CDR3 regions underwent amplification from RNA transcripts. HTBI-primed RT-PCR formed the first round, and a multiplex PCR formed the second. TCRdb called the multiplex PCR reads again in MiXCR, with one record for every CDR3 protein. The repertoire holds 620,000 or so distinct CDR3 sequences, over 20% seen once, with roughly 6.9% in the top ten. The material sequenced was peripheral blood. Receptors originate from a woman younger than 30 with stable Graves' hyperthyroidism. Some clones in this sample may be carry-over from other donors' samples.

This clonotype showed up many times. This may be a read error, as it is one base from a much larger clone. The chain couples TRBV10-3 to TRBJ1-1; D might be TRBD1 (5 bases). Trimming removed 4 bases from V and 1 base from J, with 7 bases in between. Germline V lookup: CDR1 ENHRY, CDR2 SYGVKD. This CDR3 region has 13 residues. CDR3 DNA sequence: TGTGCCATCAGTGTTGACAGGAACACTGAAGCTTTCTTT. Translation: CAISVDRNTEAFF.

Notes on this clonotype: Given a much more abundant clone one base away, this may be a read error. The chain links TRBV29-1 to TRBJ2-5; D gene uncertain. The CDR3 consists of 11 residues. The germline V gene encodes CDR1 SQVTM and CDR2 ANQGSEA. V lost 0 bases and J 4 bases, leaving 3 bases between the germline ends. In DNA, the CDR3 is TGCAGCGTTGAAGAGGGAGAGACCCAGTACTTC. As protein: CSVEEGETQYF.

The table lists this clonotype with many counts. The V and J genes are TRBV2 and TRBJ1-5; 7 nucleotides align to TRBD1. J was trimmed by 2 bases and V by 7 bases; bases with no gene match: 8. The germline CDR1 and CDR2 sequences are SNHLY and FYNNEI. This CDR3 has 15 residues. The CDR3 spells CASTRGTGGNQPQHF. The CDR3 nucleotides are TGTGCCAGCACCCGAGGAACAGGGGGCAATCAGCCCCAGCATTTT.

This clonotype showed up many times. The CDR3 loop is CASSPGTVAKNIQYF. CDR3 DNA: TGTGCCAGCAGCCCCGGGACGGTAGCCAAAAACATTCAGTACTTC. The rearrangement uses TRBV6-1 and TRBJ2-4; either TRBD1 or TRBD2 may fit D (5 bases each). Germline-derived CDR1 and CDR2 are MNHNS and SASEGT. The ends were cut back, 6 bases at V and 0 bases at J, with 12 bases in the middle. This CDR3 contains 15 residues.

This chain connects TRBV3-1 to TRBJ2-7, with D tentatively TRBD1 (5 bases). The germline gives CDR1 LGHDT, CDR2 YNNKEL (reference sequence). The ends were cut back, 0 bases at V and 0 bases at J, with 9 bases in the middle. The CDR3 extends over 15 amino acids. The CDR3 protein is CASSQEGDSSYEQYF. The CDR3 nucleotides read TGTGCCAGCAGCCAAGAAGGTGACAGCTCCTACGAGCAGTACTTC.

The CDR3 nucleotides are TGTGCCAGCTCACCAACAGAGACAATGAACACTGAAGCTTTCTTT. Encoded protein: CASSPTETMNTEAFF. The V and J genes are TRBV18 and TRBJ1-1; no clear D. This CDR3 has 15 amino acids. Between the trimmed V and J ends, which lost 2 bases and 0 bases, there was a span of 10 bases. Germline V gene lookup returns CDR1 KGHSH and CDR2 LQKENI.

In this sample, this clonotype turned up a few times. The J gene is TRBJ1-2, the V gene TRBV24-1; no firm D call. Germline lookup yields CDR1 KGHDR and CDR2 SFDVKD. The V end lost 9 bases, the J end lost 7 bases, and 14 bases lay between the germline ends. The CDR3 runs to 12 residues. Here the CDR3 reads CATYSRTSGYTF. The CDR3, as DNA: TGTGCCACCTACTCCCGGACGTCTGGCTACACCTTC.

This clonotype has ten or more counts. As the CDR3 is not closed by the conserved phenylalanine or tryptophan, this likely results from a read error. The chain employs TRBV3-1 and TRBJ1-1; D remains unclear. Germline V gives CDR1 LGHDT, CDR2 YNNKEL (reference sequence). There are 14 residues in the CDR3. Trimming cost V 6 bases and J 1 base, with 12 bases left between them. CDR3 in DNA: TGTGCCAGCAGTCACTCCCGACCGAACACTGAAGCTTTCCTT. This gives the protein CASSHSRPNTEAFL.

The CDR3 sequence is CASSPINRGGETQYF. Written as DNA, the CDR3 is TGCGCCAGCAGCCCCATCAACAGGGGCGGGGAGACCCAGTACTTC. The chain uses TRBV5-1 and TRBJ2-5; TRBD1 agrees at 7 bases. J gave up 5 bases and V 4 bases, and 11 bases lay outside the gene matches. Germline-derived CDR1 and CDR2 are SGHRS and YFSETQ. The CDR3 is made up of 15 amino acids.

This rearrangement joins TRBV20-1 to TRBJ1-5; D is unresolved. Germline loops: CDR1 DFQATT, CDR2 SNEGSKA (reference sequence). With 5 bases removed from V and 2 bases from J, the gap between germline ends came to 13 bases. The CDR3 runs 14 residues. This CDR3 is CSALITSGNQPQHF. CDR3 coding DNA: TGCAGTGCTCTAATAACCTCGGGCAATCAGCCCCAGCATTTT.

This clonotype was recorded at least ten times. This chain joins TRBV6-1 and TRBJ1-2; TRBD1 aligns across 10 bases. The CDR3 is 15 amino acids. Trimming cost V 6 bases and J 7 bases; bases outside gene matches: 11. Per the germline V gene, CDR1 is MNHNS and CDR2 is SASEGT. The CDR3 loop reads CASREGTGVSSGYTF. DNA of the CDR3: TGTGCCAGCAGGGAGGGGACAGGGGTTTCAAGTGGCTACACCTTC.

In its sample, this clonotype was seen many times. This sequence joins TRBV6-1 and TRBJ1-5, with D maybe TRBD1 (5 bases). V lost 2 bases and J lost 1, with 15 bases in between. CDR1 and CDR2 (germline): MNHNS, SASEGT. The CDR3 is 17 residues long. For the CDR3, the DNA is TGTGCCAGCAGTGAAAGACCAGCGGGGCCGAGCAATCAGCCCCAGCATTTT. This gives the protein CASSERPAGPSNQPQHF.

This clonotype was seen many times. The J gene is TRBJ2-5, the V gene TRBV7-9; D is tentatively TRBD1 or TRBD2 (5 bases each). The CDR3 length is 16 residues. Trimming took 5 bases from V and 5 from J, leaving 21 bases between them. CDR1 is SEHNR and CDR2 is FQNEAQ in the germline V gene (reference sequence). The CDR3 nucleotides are TGTGCCAGCAGCCCCCCTGGGACGGGATCGACGGAGACCCAGTACTTC. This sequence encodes CASSPPGTGSTETQYF.

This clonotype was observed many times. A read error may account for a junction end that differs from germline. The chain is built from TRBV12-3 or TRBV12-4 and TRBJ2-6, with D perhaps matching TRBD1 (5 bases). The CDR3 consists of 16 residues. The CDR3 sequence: CASSLEWGTGADVLTF. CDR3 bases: TGTGCCAGCAGTTTAGAGTGGGGTACTGGGGCCGACGTCCTGACTTTC.

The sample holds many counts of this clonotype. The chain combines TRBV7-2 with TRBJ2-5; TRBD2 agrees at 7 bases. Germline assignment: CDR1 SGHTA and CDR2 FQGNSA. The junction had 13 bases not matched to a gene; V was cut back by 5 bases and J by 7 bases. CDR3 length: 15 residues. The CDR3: CASSPGRDPGWTQYF. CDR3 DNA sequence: TGTGCCAGCAGCCCAGGGAGGGACCCTGGGTGGACCCAGTACTTC.

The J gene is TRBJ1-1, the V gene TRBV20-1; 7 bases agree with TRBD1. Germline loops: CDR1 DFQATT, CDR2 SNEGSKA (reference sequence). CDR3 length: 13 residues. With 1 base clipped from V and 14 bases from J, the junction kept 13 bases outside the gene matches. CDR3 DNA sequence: TGCAGTGCTAGAGCTACAGGGGCGAGAGAAGGGTTCTTT. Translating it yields CSARATGAREGFF.

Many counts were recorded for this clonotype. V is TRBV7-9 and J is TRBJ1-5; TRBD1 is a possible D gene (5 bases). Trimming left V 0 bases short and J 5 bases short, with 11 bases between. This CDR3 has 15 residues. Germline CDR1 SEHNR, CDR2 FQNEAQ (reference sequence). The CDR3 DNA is TGTGCCAGCAGCTTAGCCGACAGACCCTATCAGCCCCAGCATTTT. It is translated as CASSLADRPYQPQHF.

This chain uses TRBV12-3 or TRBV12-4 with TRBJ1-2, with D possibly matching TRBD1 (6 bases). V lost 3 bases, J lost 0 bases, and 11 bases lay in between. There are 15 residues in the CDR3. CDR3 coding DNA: TGTGCCAGCAGTTTGCGGGGGGCCGCTAACTATGGCTACACCTTC. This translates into CASSLRGAANYGYTF.

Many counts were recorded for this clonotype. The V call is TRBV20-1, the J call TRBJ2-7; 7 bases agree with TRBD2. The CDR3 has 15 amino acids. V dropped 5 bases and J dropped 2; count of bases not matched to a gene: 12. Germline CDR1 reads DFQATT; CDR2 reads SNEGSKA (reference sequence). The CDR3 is CSASTSAYVTYEQYF. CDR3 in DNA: TGCAGTGCTTCTACTAGCGCGTATGTTACCTACGAGCAGTACTTC.

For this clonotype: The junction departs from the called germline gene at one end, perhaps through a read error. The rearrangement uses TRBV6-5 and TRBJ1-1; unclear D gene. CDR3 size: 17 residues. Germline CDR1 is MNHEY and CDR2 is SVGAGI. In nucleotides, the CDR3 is TGTGCCAGCAGTTACTCGTCGAAGGGATGCATGAACACTGATGCTTTCTTT. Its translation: CASSYSSKGCMNTDAFF.

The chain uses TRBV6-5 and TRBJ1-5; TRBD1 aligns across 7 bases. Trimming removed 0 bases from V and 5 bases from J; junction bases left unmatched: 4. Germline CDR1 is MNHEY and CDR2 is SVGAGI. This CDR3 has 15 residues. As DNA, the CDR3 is TGTGCCAGCAGTTACTCCTCCAGGGGGGATCAGCCCCAGCATTTT. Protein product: CASSYSSRGDQPQHF.

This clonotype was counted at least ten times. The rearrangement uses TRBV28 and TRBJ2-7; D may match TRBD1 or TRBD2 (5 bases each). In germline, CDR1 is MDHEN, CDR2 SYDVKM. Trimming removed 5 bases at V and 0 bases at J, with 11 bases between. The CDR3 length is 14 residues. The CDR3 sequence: CASSRDRSSYEQYF. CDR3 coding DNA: TGTGCCAGCAGTCGGGACCGCAGCTCCTACGAGCAGTACTTC.

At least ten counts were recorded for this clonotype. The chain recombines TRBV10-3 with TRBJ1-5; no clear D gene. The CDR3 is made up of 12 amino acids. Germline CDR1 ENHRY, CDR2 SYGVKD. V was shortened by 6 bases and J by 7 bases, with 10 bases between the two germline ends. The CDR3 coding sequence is TGTGCCATCAGGGATGAGGCACAGCCCCAGCATTTT. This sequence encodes CAIRDEAQPQHF.

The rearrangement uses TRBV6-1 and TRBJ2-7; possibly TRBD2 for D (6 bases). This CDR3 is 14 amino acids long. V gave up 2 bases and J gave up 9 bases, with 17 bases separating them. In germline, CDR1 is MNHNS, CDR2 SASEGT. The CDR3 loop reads CASSESWTGLGQYF. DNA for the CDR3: TGTGCCAGCAGTGAATCCTGGACGGGACTCGGGCAGTACTTC.

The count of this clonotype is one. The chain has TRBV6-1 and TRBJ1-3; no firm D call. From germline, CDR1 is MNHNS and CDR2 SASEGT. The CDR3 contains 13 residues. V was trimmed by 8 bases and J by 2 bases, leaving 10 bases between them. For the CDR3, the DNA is TGTGCCAGCGGCTGGAGCCCTGGAAACACCATATATTTT. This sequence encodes CASGWSPGNTIYF.

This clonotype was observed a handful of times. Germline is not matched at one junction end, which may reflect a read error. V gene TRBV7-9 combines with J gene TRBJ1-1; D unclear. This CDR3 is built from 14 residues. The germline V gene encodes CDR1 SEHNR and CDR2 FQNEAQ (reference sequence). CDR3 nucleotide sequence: TGCGCCAGCAGCTTTCCCGCCCTGAACACTGAAGCTTTCTTT. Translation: CASSFPALNTEAFF.

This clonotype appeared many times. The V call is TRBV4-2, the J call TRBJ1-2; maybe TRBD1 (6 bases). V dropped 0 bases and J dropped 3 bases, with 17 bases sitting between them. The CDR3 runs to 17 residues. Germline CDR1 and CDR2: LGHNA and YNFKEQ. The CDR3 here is CASSQDWSPGTHYGYTF. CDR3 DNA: TGTGCCAGCAGCCAAGATTGGAGCCCCGGGACACACTATGGCTACACCTTC.

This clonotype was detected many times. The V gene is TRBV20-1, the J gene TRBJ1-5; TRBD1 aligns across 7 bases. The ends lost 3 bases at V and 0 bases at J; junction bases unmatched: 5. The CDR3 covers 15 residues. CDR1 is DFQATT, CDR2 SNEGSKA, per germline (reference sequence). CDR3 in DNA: TGCAGTGCTAGGCGGGACAGCTATAGCAATCAGCCCCAGCATTTT. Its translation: CSARRDSYSNQPQHF.

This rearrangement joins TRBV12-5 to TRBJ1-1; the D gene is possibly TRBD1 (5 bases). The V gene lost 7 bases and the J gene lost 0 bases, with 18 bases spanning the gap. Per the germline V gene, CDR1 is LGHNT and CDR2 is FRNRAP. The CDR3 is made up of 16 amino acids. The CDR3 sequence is CASAHPYDSLNTEAFF. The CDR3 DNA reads TGTGCTAGTGCTCACCCCTACGACAGTTTGAACACTGAAGCTTTCTTT.

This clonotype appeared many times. The CDR3 protein is CASRDSRTYEQYF. Here the CDR3 DNA reads TGTGCCAGCCGGGACTCCCGGACCTACGAGCAGTACTTC. The chain employs TRBV28 and TRBJ2-7; tentatively, D is TRBD2 (6 bases). Germline V gene lookup returns CDR1 MDHEN and CDR2 SYDVKM. Between the trimmed V and J ends, which lost 8 bases and 2 bases, there was a span of 13 bases. The CDR3 is 13 amino acids.